Shown below are 3 T cell receptor beta chains from a single sample sequenced in a study of CD8 T cells in ankylosing spondylitis. Study-level findings and limits: Made up of fewer than ten highly homologous variants, a TCR beta motif appeared characteristic of ankylosing spondylitis blood.

These receptors' antigens are unknown. One entry per CDR3 protein, called by TCRdb with MiXCR from the 5' RACE reads. The sample holds roughly 90,000 distinct CDR3 sequences, roughly 9% seen once. Sequencing used blood, either unsorted or a sorted T cell fraction (not recorded which). These receptor sequences come from a male donor with ankylosing spondylitis.

The chain employs TRBV19 and TRBJ1-4, with D unclear. The CDR3 contains 15 residues. Germline CDR1 LNHDA, CDR2 SQIVND (reference sequence). The germline V and J ends were trimmed by 6 bases and 3 bases, with 14 bases remaining between them. In DNA, the CDR3 is TGTGCCAGTAGACGGGAGAGCTCGGCTAATGAAAAACTGTTTTTT. This sequence encodes CASRRESSANEKLFF.

In its sample, this clonotype was seen a few times. This chain uses TRBV12-3 or TRBV12-4 with TRBJ2-7; weak D call: TRBD1 (6 bases). CDR3 size: 15 residues. V was cut by 6 bases and J by 6 bases, with 21 bases left in between. Here the CDR3 DNA reads TGTGCCAGCAGGGAGGACAGACCTCCTATTGGCGAGCAGTACTTC. This codes for CASREDRPPIGEQYF.

The chain links TRBV7-9 to TRBJ1-6; the D gene is possibly TRBD1 (5 bases). Germline CDR1 reads SEHNR; CDR2 reads FQNEAQ (reference sequence). This CDR3 has 15 residues. V lost 1 base to trimming and J lost 6 bases, with 10 bases between them. The CDR3 DNA is TGTGCCAGCAGCTTAGTGGGGCAGGGTAATTCACCCCTCCACTTT. Translating gives CASSLVGQGNSPLHF.